This entry lists 28 T cell receptor beta chains sequenced from one sample in a study of cytomegalovirus exposure and HLA in healthy donors. Some clones are missing from TCRdb's copy, which holds only in-frame ones; the method was immunoSEQ multiplex PCR. Among some 160,000 clones listed, more than 70% were seen once. Material for sequencing was PBMCs. These receptor sequences come from a man younger than 35 in good health and CMV-seronegative.

Concerning this clone itself: The sample holds other DNA sequences that translate to the same CDR3. The chain couples TRBV28 to TRBJ1-1, with no clear D. V shed 6 bases and J shed 2 bases, with 4 bases lying between them. This CDR3 is 11 amino acids long. Germline V gives CDR1 MDHEN, CDR2 SYDVKM. CDR3 coding DNA: TGTGCCAGCAGCACTAACACTGAAGCTTTCTTT. Its protein is CASSTNTEAFF.

This clone was seen only once. The chain is built from TRBV28 and TRBJ2-7; D may be TRBD2 (5 bases). The CDR3 has 16 residues. Trimming shortened V by 4 bases and J by 2 bases, and 18 bases separated the two germline ends. Germline CDR1 is MDHEN and CDR2 is SYDVKM. Written as DNA, the CDR3 is TGTGCCAGCAGTTCAGAGGGATCCGAACTTCCCTACGAGCAGTACGTC. This sequence encodes CASSSEGSELPYEQYV.

The V gene is TRBV14, the J gene TRBJ2-1; a possible D gene is TRBD2 (6 bases). The CDR3 extends over 15 amino acids. Germline assignment: CDR1 SGHDN and CDR2 FVKESK. V was pared by 2 bases and J by 5 bases, with 13 bases between. CDR3 sequence reads: CASSQLLTRDNEQFF. CDR3 nucleotides: TGTGCCAGCAGCCAACTCCTGACTAGAGACAATGAGCAGTTCTTC.

The chain joins TRBV11-2 to TRBJ1-1; D is unresolved. V was clipped by 0 bases and J by 5 bases, with 10 bases between them. The CDR3 contains 14 residues. Germline CDR1 reads SGHAT; CDR2 reads FQNNGV. The CDR3 coding sequence is TGTGCCAGCAGCTTAGATGGAGGGATTACTGAAGCTTTCTTT. Protein sequence: CASSLDGGITEAFF.

The chain employs TRBV28 and TRBJ1-1; TRBD1 might be the D (5 bases). Germline V gene lookup returns CDR1 MDHEN and CDR2 SYDVKM. The CDR3 extends over 14 amino acids. The ends were cut back, 11 bases at V and 0 bases at J, with 16 bases in the middle. CDR3 nucleotide sequence: TGTGCCTCGACTAGGGGTTCCATGAACACTGAAGCTTTCTTT. Amino acids: CASTRGSMNTEAFF.

The chain is built from TRBV29-1 and TRBJ1-2; TRBD1 aligns across 7 bases. Germline V gene data show CDR1 as SQVTM and CDR2 as ANQGSEA. CDR3 length: 12 amino acids. Trimming took 6 bases from V and 4 from J; bases not matched to a gene: 5. CDR3 in amino acids: CSVPDRPYGYTF. Written as DNA, the CDR3 is TGCAGCGTCCCGGACAGGCCCTATGGCTACACCTTC.

This clone was picked up one time. This chain joins TRBV7-2 and TRBJ2-6; D unclear. Germline CDR1 SGHTA, CDR2 FQGNSA. The CDR3 length is 16 residues. The ends were cut back, 5 bases at V and 1 base at J, with 12 bases in the middle. CDR3: CASSPQANSGANVLTF. The CDR3 bases are TGTGCCAGCAGCCCCCAGGCAAATTCTGGGGCCAACGTCCTGACTTTC.

The V and J genes are TRBV10-3 and TRBJ1-1; TRBD1 agrees at 9 bases. There are 13 residues in the CDR3. Germline assignment: CDR1 ENHRY and CDR2 SYGVKD. After removal of 8 bases from V and 5 bases from J, the junction contained 6 bases not matched to a gene. For the CDR3, the DNA is TGTGCCATCTCCGGGACAGGGTTTACTGAAGCTTTCTTT. Amino acid sequence: CAISGTGFTEAFF.

This chain connects TRBV18 to TRBJ2-3; D is perhaps TRBD1 (8 bases). Trimming removed 3 bases from V and 4 bases from J, with 11 bases in between. This CDR3 is 14 amino acids long. Germline V gene data show CDR1 as KGHSH and CDR2 as LQKENI. CDR3 sequence: CASSPTGGADTQYF. In nucleotides, the CDR3 is TGTGCCAGCTCACCCACAGGGGGGGCAGATACGCAGTATTTT.

The CDR3 loop is CASSPPGGLGYVEQFF. CDR3 nucleotides: TGTGCCAGCTCACCACCTGGAGGCTTAGGGTACGTTGAGCAGTTCTTC. The chain uses TRBV18 and TRBJ2-1; D possibly corresponds to TRBD2 (5 bases). Germline-derived CDR1 and CDR2 are KGHSH and LQKENI. The CDR3 spans 16 residues. Trimming took off 0 bases at V and 9 bases at J, with 18 bases between the two ends.

The genes are TRBV28 and TRBJ1-2, with 10 nucleotides matching TRBD1. The CDR3 is made up of 14 amino acids. The V segment lost 5 bases and the J segment 2 bases; nucleotides outside the gene matches: 2. Germline assignment: CDR1 MDHEN and CDR2 SYDVKM. Written as DNA, the CDR3 is TGTGCCAGCAGTGGGACAGGGGAGAACTATGGCTACACCTTC. Translating it yields CASSGTGENYGYTF.

The chain couples TRBV7-2 to TRBJ1-2; 8 nucleotides align to TRBD1. The CDR3 loop spans 15 amino acids. The germline V gene encodes CDR1 SGHTA and CDR2 FQGNSA. Unmatched junction bases numbered 6, after V lost 5 bases and J lost 1 base. Here the CDR3 reads CASSAGTGGNYGYTF. CDR3 nucleotides: TGTGCCAGCAGCGCCGGGACAGGCGGTAACTATGGCTACACCTTC.

The chain uses TRBV11-2 and TRBJ1-6, with D possibly matching TRBD1 (6 bases). Germline V gene lookup returns CDR1 SGHAT and CDR2 FQNNGV. This CDR3 has 18 residues. Trimming left V 5 bases short and J 0 bases short, with 17 bases between. CDR3 in amino acids: CASSRYRELSSYNSPLHF. The CDR3 coding sequence is TGTGCCAGCAGCCGATACAGGGAACTAAGCTCCTATAATTCACCCCTCCACTTT. The full variable domain, in which reference TRBV11-2 and TRBJ1-6 provide the parts outside the CDR3, is EAGVAQSPRYKIIEKRQSVAFWCNPISGHATLYWYQQILGQGPKLLIQFQNNGVVDDSQLPKDRFSAERLKGVDSTLKIQPAKLEDSAVYLCASSRYRELSSYNSPLHFGNGTRLTVT.

The rearrangement joins TRBV9 to TRBJ2-1, with 14 nucleotides matching TRBD2. Trimming at V came to 1 base and at J to 9 bases, leaving 6 bases not matched to a gene. There are 16 residues in the CDR3. CDR1 is SGDLS, CDR2 YYNGEE, per germline. CDR3 sequence reads: CASSVYPGLAGVEQFF. The CDR3 nucleotides are TGTGCCAGCAGCGTATATCCGGGACTAGCGGGAGTTGAGCAGTTCTTC.

The chain combines TRBV7-9 with TRBJ2-5, with a weak D call TRBD2 (5 bases). Germline V gives CDR1 SEHNR, CDR2 FQNEAQ (reference sequence). There are 13 residues in the CDR3. Trimming left V 5 bases short and J 0 bases short, with 7 bases between. The CDR3 here is CASSQTNQETQYF. Written as DNA, the CDR3 is TGTGCCAGCAGCCAGACTAACCAAGAGACCCAGTACTTC.

The chain employs TRBV6-5 and TRBJ2-2; TRBD2 matches at 10 bases. Germline CDR1 and CDR2: MNHEY and SVGAGI. J was trimmed by 6 bases and V by 2 bases; bases with no gene match: 6. The CDR3 loop spans 16 amino acids. The CDR3 nucleotides are TGTGCCAGCAGTTACCACTTAGCGGGGGGCTCCGGGGAGCTGTTTTTT. This gives the protein CASSYHLAGGSGELFF.

The chain recombines TRBV29-1 with TRBJ1-2; 10 bases fit TRBD1. This CDR3 has 13 amino acids. The J segment lost 4 bases and the V segment lost 3 bases, leaving 2 bases of the junction unmatched. Germline CDR1 is SQVTM and CDR2 is ANQGSEA. The CDR3, as DNA: TGCAGCGTTGAGGGGGACAGGGGCTATGGCTACACCTTC. It translates to CSVEGDRGYGYTF. Combining the CDR3 with reference TRBV29-1 and TRBJ1-2 gives the whole variable domain SAVISQKPSRDICQRGTSLTIQCQVDSQVTMMFWYRQQPGQSLTLIATANQGSEATYESGFVIDKFPISRPNLTFSTLTVSNMSPEDSSIYLCSVEGDRGYGYTFGSGTRLTVV.

The CDR3 reads CASSPVNRGGRSNQPQHF. CDR3 nucleotides: TGTGCCAGCTCACCGGTCAACAGGGGAGGAAGAAGCAATCAGCCCCAGCATTTT. The J gene is TRBJ1-5, the V gene TRBV18; 7 bases line up with TRBD1. The CDR3 runs 18 residues. CDR1 and CDR2 (germline): KGHSH, LQKENI. Trimming removed 3 bases from V and 1 base from J; junction bases left unmatched: 12.

In this sample, this clone turned up once. The chain employs TRBV5-4 and TRBJ1-5; no firm D call. The V and J ends lost 0 bases and 0 bases respectively, with 7 bases between them. From germline, CDR1 is SGHNT and CDR2 YYREEE (reference sequence). The CDR3 spans 15 residues. CDR3 DNA sequence: TGTGCCAGCAGCTTGGGTCCCAATAGCAATCAGCCCCAGCATTTT. Translated: CASSLGPNSNQPQHF.

V usage is TRBV7-8 and J usage is TRBJ2-4; D is undetermined. The CDR3 has 21 residues. CDR1 is SGHVS, CDR2 FQNEAQ, per germline. V was trimmed by 1 base and J by 0 bases, leaving 25 bases between them. This chain's CDR3 is CASSLVRLAGAPLLAKNIQYF. In nucleotides, the CDR3 is TGTGCCAGCAGCTTAGTTCGGTTGGCAGGTGCTCCCCTGTTAGCCAAAAACATTCAGTACTTC.

This chain links TRBV27 with TRBJ2-5; 7 nucleotides match TRBD2. The CDR3 is 14 residues long. The trim removed 0 bases at V and 5 bases at J, leaving 3 bases unmatched. Germline values: CDR1 MNHEY, CDR2 SMNVEV (reference sequence). CDR3 region: CASSLSLAWETQYF. DNA for the CDR3: TGTGCCAGCAGTTTATCACTAGCGTGGGAGACCCAGTACTTC.

The chain carries TRBV28 and TRBJ2-7; the match to TRBD1 covers 9 bases. With 7 bases clipped from V and 2 bases from J, the junction kept 12 bases outside the gene matches. From germline, CDR1 is MDHEN and CDR2 SYDVKM. This CDR3 contains 16 residues. Written as DNA, the CDR3 is TGTGCCAGCAAAGCCGGCTCAGGGGACAGGGCCTACGAGCAGTACGTC. This encodes CASKAGSGDRAYEQYV.

The chain combines TRBV19 with TRBJ2-7, with TRBD2 matching over 13 bases. The CDR3 runs to 16 residues. Trimming at V came to 2 bases and at J to 7 bases, leaving 8 bases not matched to a gene. Per germline, CDR1 LNHDA and CDR2 SQIVND (reference sequence). Written as DNA, the CDR3 is TGTGCCAGTAGTATATGGACTAGCGGGAGAGGTAGGGAGCAGTACTTC. Its translation is CASSIWTSGRGREQYF.

V usage is TRBV6-1 and J usage is TRBJ1-2, with D perhaps matching TRBD1 (6 bases). The CDR3 spans 14 residues. CDR1 and CDR2 from the germline V gene are MNHNS and SASEGT. The V end lost 6 bases, the J end lost 8 bases, and 19 bases lay between the germline ends. For the CDR3, the DNA is TGTGCCAGCAGCCGCGTGGGGGGGGCGGAAGGCTACACCTTC. It yields the protein CASSRVGGAEGYTF.

J is TRBJ2-3 and V is TRBV11-2, with TRBD2 as a possible D gene (6 bases). CDR1 is SGHAT and CDR2 is FQNNGV in the germline V gene. The V and J ends lost 2 bases and 0 bases respectively, with 12 bases between them. The CDR3 has 16 residues. For the CDR3, the DNA is TGTGCCAGCAGCTTATCCCTAGCGTCTAGCACAGATACGCAGTATTTT. Translated, it gives CASSLSLASSTDTQYF.

This chain joins TRBV4-2 and TRBJ2-2; TRBD2 agrees at 9 bases. From germline, CDR1 is LGHNA and CDR2 YNFKEQ. This CDR3 spans 16 amino acids. The ends lost 2 bases at V and 1 base at J; junction bases unmatched: 2. The CDR3 spells CASSQRTSVNTGELFF. The CDR3 region has the DNA TGTGCCAGCAGCCAAAGGACTAGCGTGAACACCGGGGAGCTGTTTTTT.

The V call is TRBV11-2, the J call TRBJ2-7; TRBD1 matches 7 bases. CDR1 and CDR2 (germline): SGHAT, FQNNGV. The J segment lost 4 bases and the V segment lost 8 bases, leaving 8 bases of the junction unmatched. The CDR3 spans 13 residues. CDR3 region: CASSPTGSYEQYV. CDR3 DNA: TGTGCCAGCTCCCCGACAGGGTCATACGAGCAGTACGTC.

V usage is TRBV28 and J usage is TRBJ1-5; no definite D call. CDR1 MDHEN and CDR2 SYDVKM come from the germline V gene. The V end was cut by 3 bases, the J end by 4 bases, with 7 bases between. CDR3 length: 13 amino acids. As DNA, the CDR3 is TGTGCCAGCAGTTTGGGCCAGAATCAGCCCCAGCATTTT. Its protein product is CASSLGQNQPQHF. Based on the CDR3 plus reference TRBV28 and TRBJ1-5, the full variable domain is DVKVTQSSRYLVKRTGEKVFLECVQDMDHENMFWYRQDPGLGLRLIYFSYDVKMKEKGDIPEGYSVSREKKERFSLILESASTNQTSMYLCASSLGQNQPQHFGDGTRLSIL.